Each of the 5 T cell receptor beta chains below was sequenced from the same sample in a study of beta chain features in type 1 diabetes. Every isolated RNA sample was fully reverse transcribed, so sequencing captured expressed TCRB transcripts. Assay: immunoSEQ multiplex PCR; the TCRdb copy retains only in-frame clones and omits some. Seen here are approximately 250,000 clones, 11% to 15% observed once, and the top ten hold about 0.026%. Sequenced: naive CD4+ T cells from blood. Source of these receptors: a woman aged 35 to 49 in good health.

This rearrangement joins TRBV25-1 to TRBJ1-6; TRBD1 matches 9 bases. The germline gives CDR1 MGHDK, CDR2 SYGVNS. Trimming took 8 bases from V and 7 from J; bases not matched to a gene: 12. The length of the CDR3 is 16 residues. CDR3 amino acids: CASSAIATGGNSPLHF. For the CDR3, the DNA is TGTGCCAGCTCGGCGATCGCGACAGGGGGGAATTCACCCCTCCACTTT.

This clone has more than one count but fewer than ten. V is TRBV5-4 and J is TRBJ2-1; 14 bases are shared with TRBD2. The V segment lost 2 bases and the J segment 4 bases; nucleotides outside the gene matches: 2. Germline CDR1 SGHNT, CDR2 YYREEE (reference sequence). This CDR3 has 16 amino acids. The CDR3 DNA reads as TGTGCCAGCAGCTTCGGGACTAGCGGGGGATACAATGAGCAGTTCTTC. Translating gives CASSFGTSGGYNEQFF.

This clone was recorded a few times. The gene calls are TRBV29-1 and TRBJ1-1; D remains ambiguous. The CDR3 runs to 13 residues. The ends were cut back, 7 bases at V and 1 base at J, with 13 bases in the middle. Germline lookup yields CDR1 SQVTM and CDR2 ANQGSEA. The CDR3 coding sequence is TGCAGCGCTGTAACACAACCGAACACTGAAGCTTTCTTT. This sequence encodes CSAVTQPNTEAFF.

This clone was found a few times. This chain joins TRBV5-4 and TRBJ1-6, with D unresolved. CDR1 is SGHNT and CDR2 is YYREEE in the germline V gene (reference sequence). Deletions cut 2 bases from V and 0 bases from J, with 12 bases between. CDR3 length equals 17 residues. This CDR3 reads CASSLGTQSSYNSPLHF. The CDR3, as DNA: TGTGCCAGCAGCTTAGGTACACAGAGCTCCTATAATTCACCCCTCCACTTT.

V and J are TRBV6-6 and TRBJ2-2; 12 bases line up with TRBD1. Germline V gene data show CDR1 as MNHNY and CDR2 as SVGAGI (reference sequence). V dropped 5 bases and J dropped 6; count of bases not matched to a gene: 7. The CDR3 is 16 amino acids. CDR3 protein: CASSKPGQGAPGELFF. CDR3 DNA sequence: TGTGCCAGCAGTAAACCGGGACAGGGGGCCCCCGGGGAGCTGTTTTTT.